Following are 13 T cell receptor beta chains from one sample sequenced in a study of patients and donors after allogeneic stem cell transplantation. TCRdb recomputed calls from the RT-PCR reads with MiXCR, one row per CDR3 protein. The table records about 110,000 distinct CDR3 sequences, over 30% of them present only once. What was sequenced was blood, either unsorted or a sorted T cell fraction (not recorded which). Receptors originate from a human donor who was either an allogeneic HSCT recipient or a stem cell or donor lymphocyte infusion donor (not recorded which). It is not recorded whose cells these are; they may come from a transplant donor.

This chain joins TRBV28 and TRBJ2-7; D not resolved. V lost 2 bases and J lost 7, with 12 bases in between. Germline V lookup: CDR1 MDHEN, CDR2 SYDVKM. This CDR3 comprises 13 residues. The CDR3 protein is CASSLPNRWEQYF. CDR3 nucleotides: TGTGCCAGCAGTTTACCCAACCGTTGGGAGCAGTACTTC.

The J gene is TRBJ1-3, the V gene TRBV11-2, with no clear D. This CDR3 region has 15 residues. In germline, CDR1 is SGHAT, CDR2 FQNNGV. The V end lost 6 bases, the J end lost 0 bases, and 12 bases lay between the germline ends. CDR3 sequence reads: CASSSLWGSGNTIYF. The CDR3 DNA is TGTGCCAGCAGTTCCCTTTGGGGCTCTGGAAACACCATATATTTT.

This rearrangement joins TRBV29-1 to TRBJ2-1; D might be TRBD2 (5 bases). Germline CDR1 and CDR2: SQVTM and ANQGSEA. CDR3 size: 15 residues. The germline V and J ends were trimmed by 3 bases and 7 bases, with 19 bases remaining between them. CDR3 sequence: CSVELAGVGRNEQFF. The DNA for the CDR3 is TGCAGCGTTGAGTTGGCCGGGGTCGGGCGAAATGAGCAGTTCTTC.

The chain uses TRBV24-1 and TRBJ2-7; perhaps D is TRBD1 or TRBD2 (6 bases each). This CDR3 has 16 residues. CDR1 is KGHDR and CDR2 is SFDVKD in the germline V gene. The V end was cut by 4 bases, the J end by 1 base, with 16 bases between. Written as DNA, the CDR3 is TGTGCCACCAGTGAGCGGGACAAGGTAATTTCCTACGAGCAGTACTTC. Amino acid sequence: CATSERDKVISYEQYF.

The chain combines TRBV4-3 with TRBJ1-2; D perhaps matches TRBD1 (6 bases). V was cut by 4 bases and J by 7 bases, with 13 bases left in between. The CDR3 extends over 13 amino acids. Germline loops: CDR1 LGHNA, CDR2 YSLEER. The CDR3 DNA reads as TGCGCCAGCAGCCTGGACGGGGGCGCTGGCTACACCTTC. Protein: CASSLDGGAGYTF.

The chain combines TRBV20-1 with TRBJ2-3, with 9 bases identical to TRBD2. Germline lookup yields CDR1 DFQATT and CDR2 SNEGSKA (reference sequence). The CDR3 spans 14 residues. The ends lost 3 bases at V and 3 bases at J; junction bases unmatched: 4. This CDR3 reads CSASKAGGTDTQYF. CDR3 DNA sequence: TGCAGTGCTAGTAAAGCGGGAGGAACAGATACGCAGTATTTT.

This clonotype turned up a few times. The chain joins TRBV6-5 to TRBJ1-1, with 8 bases that match TRBD1. V lost 6 bases to trimming and J lost 4 bases; unmatched junction nucleotides: 7. CDR3 length: 14 residues. Germline CDR1 is MNHEY and CDR2 is SVGAGI. The CDR3 region has the DNA TGTGCCAGCAGCCGTGGACAGGGAGTCACTGAAGCTTTCTTT. This encodes CASSRGQGVTEAFF.

The chain employs TRBV11-2 and TRBJ2-2, with unresolved D. Germline V lookup: CDR1 SGHAT, CDR2 FQNNGV. V was trimmed by 8 bases and J by 3 bases, leaving 7 bases between them. The CDR3 is made up of 12 amino acids. Written as DNA, the CDR3 is TGTGCCAGCGGCCCCTACACCGGGGAGCTGTTTTTT. Translating it yields CASGPYTGELFF.

This sequence joins TRBV27 and TRBJ2-2; no definite D call. Deletions cut 5 bases from V and 1 base from J, with 5 bases between. Germline CDR1 and CDR2: MNHEY and SMNVEV (reference sequence). The CDR3 consists of 13 residues. This CDR3 is CASSNWNTGELFF. In DNA, the CDR3 is TGTGCCAGCAGTAATTGGAACACCGGGGAGCTGTTTTTT.

In its sample, this clonotype was seen a few times. The gene calls are TRBV4-3 and TRBJ2-3; 8 nucleotides agree with TRBD2. Per germline, CDR1 LGHNA and CDR2 YSLEER. This CDR3 comprises 16 residues. V lost 0 bases to trimming and J lost 0 bases; unmatched junction nucleotides: 2. The CDR3 loop reads CASSQDVAGSTDTQYF. In DNA form, the CDR3 reads TGCGCCAGCAGCCAAGATGTAGCGGGAAGCACAGATACGCAGTATTTT.

V and J are TRBV4-2 and TRBJ2-7, with a possible D match to TRBD2 (7 bases). The CDR3 totals 14 residues. Germline CDR1 is LGHNA and CDR2 is YNFKEQ. Trimming pared 4 bases from V and 5 bases from J, leaving 15 bases between. DNA for the CDR3: TGTGCCAGCAGCCGCGGTGGGGGGGCGGACGAGCAGTACTTC. It codes for CASSRGGGADEQYF.

This rearrangement joins TRBV6-5 to TRBJ1-2; D remains ambiguous. The CDR3 extends over 12 amino acids. V dropped 2 bases and J dropped 8 bases, with 9 bases sitting between them. CDR1 is MNHEY and CDR2 is SVGAGI in the germline V gene. DNA for the CDR3: TGTGCCAGCAGTTACAACACGCTGGGCTACACCTTC. Protein product: CASSYNTLGYTF.

The table lists this clonotype with a few counts. J is TRBJ2-1 and V is TRBV11-2; D possibly corresponds to TRBD2 (6 bases). Trimming took off 4 bases at V and 4 bases at J, with 11 bases between the two ends. Per the germline V gene, CDR1 is SGHAT and CDR2 is FQNNGV. The CDR3 spans 14 residues. The CDR3 DNA is TGTGCCAGCAGCTGGGACTCTGTTTACAATGAGCAGTTCTTC. It encodes CASSWDSVYNEQFF.